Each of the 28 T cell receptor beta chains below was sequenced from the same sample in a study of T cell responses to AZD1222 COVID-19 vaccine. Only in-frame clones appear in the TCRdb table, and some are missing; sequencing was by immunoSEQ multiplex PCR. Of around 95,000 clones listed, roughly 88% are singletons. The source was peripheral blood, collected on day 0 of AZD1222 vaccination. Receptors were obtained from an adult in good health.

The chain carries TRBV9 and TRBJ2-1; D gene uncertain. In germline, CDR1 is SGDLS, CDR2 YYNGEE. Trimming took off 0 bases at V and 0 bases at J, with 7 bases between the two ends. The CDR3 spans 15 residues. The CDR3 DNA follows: TGTGCCAGCAGCGTAGAGTTGGGCTCCTACAATGAGCAGTTCTTC. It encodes CASSVELGSYNEQFF.

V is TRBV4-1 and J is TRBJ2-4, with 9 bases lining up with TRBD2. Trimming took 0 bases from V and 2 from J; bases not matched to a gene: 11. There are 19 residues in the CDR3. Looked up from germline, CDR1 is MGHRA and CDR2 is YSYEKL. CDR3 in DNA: TGCGCCAGCAGCCAAGATGACGGCGGGAGGGCCTCACCCAAAAACATTCAGTACTTC. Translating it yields CASSQDDGGRASPKNIQYF.

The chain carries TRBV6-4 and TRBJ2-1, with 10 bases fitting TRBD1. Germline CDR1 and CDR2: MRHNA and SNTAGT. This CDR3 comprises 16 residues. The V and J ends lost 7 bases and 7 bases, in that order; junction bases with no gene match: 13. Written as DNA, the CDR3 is TGTGCCAGCACCTCCCGGACAGGGGGTTATCGGAATGAGCAGTTCTTC. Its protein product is CASTSRTGGYRNEQFF.

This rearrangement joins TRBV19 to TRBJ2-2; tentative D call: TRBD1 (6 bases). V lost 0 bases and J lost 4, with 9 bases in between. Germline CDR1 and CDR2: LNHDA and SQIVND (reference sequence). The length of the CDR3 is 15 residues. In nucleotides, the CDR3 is TGTGCCAGTAGTATAGAACAGGGCAGCACCGGGGAGCTGTTTTTT. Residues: CASSIEQGSTGELFF. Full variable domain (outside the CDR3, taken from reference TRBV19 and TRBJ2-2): DGGITQSPKYLFRKEGQNVTLSCEQNLNHDAMYWYRQDPGQGLRLIYYSQIVNDFQKGDIAEGYSVSREKKESFPLTVTSAQKNPTAFYLCASSIEQGSTGELFFGEGSRLTVL.

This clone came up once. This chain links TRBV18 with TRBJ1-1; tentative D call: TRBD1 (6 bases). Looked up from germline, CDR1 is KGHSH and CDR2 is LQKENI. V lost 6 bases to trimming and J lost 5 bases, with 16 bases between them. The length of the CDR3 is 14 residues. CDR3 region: CASSFGGARTEAFF. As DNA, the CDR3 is TGTGCCAGCTCCTTTGGGGGGGCGCGAACTGAAGCTTTCTTT. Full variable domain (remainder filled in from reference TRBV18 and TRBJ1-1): NAGVMQNPRHLVRRRGQEARLRCSPMKGHSHVYWYRQLPEEGLKFMVYLQKENIIDESGMPKERFSAEFPKEGPSILRIQQVVRGDSAAYFCASSFGGARTEAFFGQGTRLTVV.

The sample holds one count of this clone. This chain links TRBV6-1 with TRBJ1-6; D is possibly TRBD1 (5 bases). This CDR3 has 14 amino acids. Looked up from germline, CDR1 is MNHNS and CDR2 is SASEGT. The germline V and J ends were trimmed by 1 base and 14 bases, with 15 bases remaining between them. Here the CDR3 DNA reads TGTGCCAGCAGTGAAGTTCCCGGGGGAAGGTCCCTCCACTTT. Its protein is CASSEVPGGRSLHF.

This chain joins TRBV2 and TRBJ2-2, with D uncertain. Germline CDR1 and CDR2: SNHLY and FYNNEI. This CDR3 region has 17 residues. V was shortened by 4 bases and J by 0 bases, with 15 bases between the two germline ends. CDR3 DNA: TGTGCCAGCAGTGGGTCGGGCGACCGGGCGAACACCGGGGAGCTGTTTTTT. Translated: CASSGSGDRANTGELFF. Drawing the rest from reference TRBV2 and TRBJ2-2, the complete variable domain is EPEVTQTPSHQVTQMGQEVILRCVPISNHLYFYWYRQILGQKVEFLVSFYNNEISEKSEIFDDQFSVERPDGSNFTLKIRSTKLEDSAMYFCASSGSGDRANTGELFFGEGSRLTVL.

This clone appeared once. CDR3 loop: CASSVGVGINEKLFF. The CDR3 DNA sequence: TGTGCCAGCAGCGTGGGGGTCGGCATTAATGAAAAACTGTTTTTT. The chain recombines TRBV9 with TRBJ1-4; TRBD1 might be the D (5 bases). CDR1 SGDLS and CDR2 YYNGEE come from the germline V gene. There are 15 residues in the CDR3. Trimming left V 2 bases short and J 4 bases short, with 12 bases between.

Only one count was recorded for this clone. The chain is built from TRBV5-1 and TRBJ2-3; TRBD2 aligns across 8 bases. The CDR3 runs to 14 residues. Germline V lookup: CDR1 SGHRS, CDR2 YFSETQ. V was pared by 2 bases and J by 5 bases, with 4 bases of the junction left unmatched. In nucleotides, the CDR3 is TGCGCCAGCAGCTTTAGAGCGGGAGTAGATACGCAGTATTTT. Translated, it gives CASSFRAGVDTQYF.

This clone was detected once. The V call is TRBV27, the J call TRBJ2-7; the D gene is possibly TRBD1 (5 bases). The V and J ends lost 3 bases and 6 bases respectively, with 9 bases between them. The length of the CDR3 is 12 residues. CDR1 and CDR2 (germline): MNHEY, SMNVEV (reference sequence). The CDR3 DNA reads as TGTGCCAGCAGTTTCCAGGGTTCCGAGCAGTACTTC. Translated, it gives CASSFQGSEQYF.

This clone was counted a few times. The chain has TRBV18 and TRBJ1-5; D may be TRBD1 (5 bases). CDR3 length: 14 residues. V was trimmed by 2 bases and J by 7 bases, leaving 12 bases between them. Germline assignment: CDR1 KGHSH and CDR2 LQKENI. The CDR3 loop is CASSPNQGEQPQHF. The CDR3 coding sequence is TGTGCCAGCTCACCAAACCAGGGAGAGCAGCCCCAGCATTTT.

The CDR3 coding sequence is TGCGCCAGCAGCCAGCAGCTCCAGGGAGCCAAAAACATTCAGTACTTC. This encodes CASSQQLQGAKNIQYF. This chain links TRBV4-1 with TRBJ2-4, with TRBD1 as a possible D gene (5 bases). Trimming cost V 3 bases and J 0 bases, with 12 bases left between them. The CDR3 has 16 amino acids. Germline assignment: CDR1 MGHRA and CDR2 YSYEKL.

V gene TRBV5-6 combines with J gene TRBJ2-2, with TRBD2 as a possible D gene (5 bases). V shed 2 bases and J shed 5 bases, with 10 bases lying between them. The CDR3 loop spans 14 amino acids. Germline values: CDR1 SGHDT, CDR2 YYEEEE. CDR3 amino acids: CASSFGVSTGELFF. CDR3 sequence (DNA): TGTGCCAGCAGCTTCGGGGTTTCGACCGGGGAGCTGTTTTTT.

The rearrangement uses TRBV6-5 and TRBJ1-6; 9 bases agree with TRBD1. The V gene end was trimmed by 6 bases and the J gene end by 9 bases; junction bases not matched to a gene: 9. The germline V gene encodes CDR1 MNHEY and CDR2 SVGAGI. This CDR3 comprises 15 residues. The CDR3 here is CASRAPGQGGSPLHF. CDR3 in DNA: TGTGCCAGCAGGGCTCCGGGACAGGGCGGTTCACCCCTCCACTTT.

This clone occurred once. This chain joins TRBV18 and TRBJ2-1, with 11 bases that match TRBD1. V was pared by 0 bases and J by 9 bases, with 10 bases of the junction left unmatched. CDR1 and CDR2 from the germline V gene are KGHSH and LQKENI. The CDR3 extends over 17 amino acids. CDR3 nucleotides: TGTGCCAGCTCACCACCCTACTCCGGGACAGGGGGTGGTGAGCAGTTCTTC. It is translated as CASSPPYSGTGGGEQFF.

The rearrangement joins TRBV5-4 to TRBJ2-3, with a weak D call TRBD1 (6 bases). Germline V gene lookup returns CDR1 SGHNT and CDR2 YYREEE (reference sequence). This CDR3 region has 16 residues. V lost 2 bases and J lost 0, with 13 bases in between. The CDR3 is CASSFGGGSSTDTQYF. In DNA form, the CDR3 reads TGTGCCAGCAGCTTCGGTGGGGGCTCTAGCACAGATACGCAGTATTTT.

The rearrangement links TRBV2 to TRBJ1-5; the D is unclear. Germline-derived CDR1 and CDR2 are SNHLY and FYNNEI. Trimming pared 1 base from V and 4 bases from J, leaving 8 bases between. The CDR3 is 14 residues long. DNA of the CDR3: TGTGCCAGCAGTGAAGGTTCGAGTAATCAGCCCCAGCATTTT. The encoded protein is CASSEGSSNQPQHF.

The DNA of the CDR3 is TGCGCCAGCAGCTCATACTCCGGCGGATTCCTTAGCACTGAAGCTTTCTTT. As protein: CASSSYSGGFLSTEAFF. The chain uses TRBV4-1 and TRBJ1-1; D remains unclear. This CDR3 is built from 17 residues. Trimming removed 5 bases at V and 4 bases at J, with 23 bases between. Germline CDR1 MGHRA, CDR2 YSYEKL.

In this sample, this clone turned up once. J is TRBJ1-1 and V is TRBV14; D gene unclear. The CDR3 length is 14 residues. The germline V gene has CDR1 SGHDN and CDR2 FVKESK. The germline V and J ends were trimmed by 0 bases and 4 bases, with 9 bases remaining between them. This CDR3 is CASSQDGICTEAFF. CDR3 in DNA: TGTGCCAGCAGCCAAGATGGGATTTGCACTGAAGCTTTCTTT.

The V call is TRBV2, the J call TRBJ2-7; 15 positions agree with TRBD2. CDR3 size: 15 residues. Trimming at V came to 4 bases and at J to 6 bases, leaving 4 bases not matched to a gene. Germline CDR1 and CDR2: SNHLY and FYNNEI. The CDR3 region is CASSAPGLAGGEQYF. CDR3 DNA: TGTGCCAGCAGTGCCCCGGGACTAGCGGGAGGCGAGCAGTACTTC.

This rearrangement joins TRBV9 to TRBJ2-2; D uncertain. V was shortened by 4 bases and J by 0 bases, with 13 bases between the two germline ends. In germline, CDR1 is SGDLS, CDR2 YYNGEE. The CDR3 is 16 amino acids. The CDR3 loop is CASSPYERANTGELFF. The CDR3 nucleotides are TGTGCCAGCAGCCCCTATGAAAGGGCGAACACCGGGGAGCTGTTTTTT.

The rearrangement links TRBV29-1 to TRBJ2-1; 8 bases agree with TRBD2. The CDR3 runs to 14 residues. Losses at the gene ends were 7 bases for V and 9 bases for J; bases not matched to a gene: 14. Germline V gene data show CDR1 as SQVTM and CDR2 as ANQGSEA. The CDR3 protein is CSAKAGARSTEQFF. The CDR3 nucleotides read TGCAGCGCCAAAGCGGGGGCCAGATCGACTGAGCAGTTCTTC.

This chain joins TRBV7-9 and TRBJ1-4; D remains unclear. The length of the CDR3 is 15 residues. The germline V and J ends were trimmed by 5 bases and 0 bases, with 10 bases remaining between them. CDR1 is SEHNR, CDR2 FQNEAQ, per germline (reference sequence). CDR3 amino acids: CASSHSRATNEKLFF. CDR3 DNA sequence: TGTGCCAGCAGCCATAGCCGGGCAACTAATGAAAAACTGTTTTTT.

The CDR3 DNA reads TGCGCCAGCAGCCAATTTTTCCCGTCAGGGTTTAACACTGAAGCTTTCTTT. This encodes CASSQFFPSGFNTEAFF. J is TRBJ1-1 and V is TRBV4-3; D is possibly TRBD1 (5 bases). The CDR3 extends over 17 amino acids. Germline V gene lookup returns CDR1 LGHNA and CDR2 YSLEER. V lost 2 bases and J lost 2, with 18 bases in between.

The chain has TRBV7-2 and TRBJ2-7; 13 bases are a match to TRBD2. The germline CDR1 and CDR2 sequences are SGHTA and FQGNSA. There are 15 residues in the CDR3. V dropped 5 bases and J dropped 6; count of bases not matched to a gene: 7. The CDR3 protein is CASSLLAGGPSEQYF. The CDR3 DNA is TGTGCCAGCAGCCTACTAGCGGGAGGGCCCTCCGAGCAGTACTTC.

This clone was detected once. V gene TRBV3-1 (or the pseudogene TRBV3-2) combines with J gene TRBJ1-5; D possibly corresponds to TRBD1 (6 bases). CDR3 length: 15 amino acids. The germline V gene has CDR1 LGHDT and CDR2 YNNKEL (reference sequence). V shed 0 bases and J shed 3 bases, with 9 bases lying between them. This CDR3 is CASSQDQGNNQPQHF. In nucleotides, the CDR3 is TGTGCCAGCAGCCAAGATCAGGGGAACAATCAGCCCCAGCATTTT.

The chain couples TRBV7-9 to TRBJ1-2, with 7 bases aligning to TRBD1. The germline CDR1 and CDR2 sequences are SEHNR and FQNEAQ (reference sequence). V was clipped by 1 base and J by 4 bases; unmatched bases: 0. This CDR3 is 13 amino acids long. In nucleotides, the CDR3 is TGTGCCAGCAGCTTAGGACAGGGCTATGGCTACACCTTC. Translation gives CASSLGQGYGYTF.

DNA of the CDR3: TGTGCCAGCAGTCGGACAGGGGGCCTTGAAAAACTGTTTTTT. This gives the protein CASSRTGGLEKLFF. The gene calls are TRBV6-5 and TRBJ1-4; 11 bases are a match to TRBD1. Germline lookup yields CDR1 MNHEY and CDR2 SVGAGI. V lost 5 bases to trimming and J lost 7 bases; unmatched junction nucleotides: 3. CDR3 length: 14 residues.